These 21 T cell receptor beta chains share one sample of origin, sequenced in a study of T cell responses to AZD1222 COVID-19 vaccine. Profiled with immunoSEQ multiplex PCR; TCRdb holds only in-frame clones, not every one. The table has roughly 270,000 clones, 94% seen once. The source was peripheral blood, collected 28 days after the second AZD1222 dose. These receptors all come from an adult who received the AZD1222 COVID-19 vaccine.

The chain couples TRBV4-1 to TRBJ2-7; TRBD1 matches 8 bases. CDR3 length equals 15 residues. In germline, CDR1 is MGHRA, CDR2 YSYEKL. J gave up 1 base and V 4 bases, and 6 bases lay outside the gene matches. The CDR3, as DNA: TGCGCCAGCAGCCCCCGGACAGGGTTTTCCTACGAGCAGTACTTC. Translated, it gives CASSPRTGFSYEQYF.

This clone has more than one count but fewer than ten. The chain uses TRBV7-2 and TRBJ2-7; the match to TRBD2 covers 11 bases. The CDR3 has 14 residues. Unmatched junction bases numbered 3, after V lost 3 bases and J lost 5 bases. Germline CDR1 and CDR2: SGHTA and FQGNSA. For the CDR3, the DNA is TGTGCCAGCAGCTTTACTAGCGGGAGACACGAGCAGTACTTC. Protein sequence: CASSFTSGRHEQYF.

V usage is TRBV5-3 and J usage is TRBJ2-1; D is uncertain. TRBV5-3 falls under the ORF class, with uncertain function. The CDR3 runs 15 residues. The V end lost 4 bases, the J end lost 2 bases, and 13 bases lay between the germline ends. CDR3 sequence: CARSVRMPTYNEQFF. The CDR3 nucleotides are TGTGCCAGAAGCGTCAGGATGCCCACCTACAATGAGCAGTTCTTC.

J is TRBJ2-7 and V is TRBV18; no clear D gene. The V gene lost 2 bases and the J gene lost 5 bases, with 7 bases spanning the gap. CDR1 and CDR2 (germline): KGHSH, LQKENI. The CDR3 covers 12 residues. The CDR3 nucleotides read TGTGCCAGCTCACCAAGGGTGAACGAGCAGTACTTC. It codes for CASSPRVNEQYF.

The genes are TRBV6-5 and TRBJ1-2, with D possibly being TRBD1 (5 bases). The germline V and J ends were trimmed by 6 bases and 6 bases, with 20 bases remaining between them. This CDR3 has 15 amino acids. Germline CDR1 reads MNHEY; CDR2 reads SVGAGI. The CDR3 bases are TGTGCCAGCAGCCGACAGTGGCGGGGGAGGGATGGCTACACCTTC. This translates into CASSRQWRGRDGYTF.

This clone was seen a few times. The chain employs TRBV3-1 (or the pseudogene TRBV3-2) and TRBJ1-2; D may be TRBD1 (5 bases). Trimming pared 4 bases from V and 3 bases from J, leaving 6 bases between. The CDR3 is 12 amino acids. Looked up from germline, CDR1 is LGHDT and CDR2 is YNNKEL (reference sequence). As DNA, the CDR3 is TGTGCCAGCAGCCGGGGGGACTATGGCTACACCTTC. Translation gives CASSRGDYGYTF.

The chain uses TRBV12-3 or TRBV12-4 and TRBJ1-1; D is possibly TRBD1 (5 bases). This CDR3 contains 12 residues. With 7 bases removed from V and 5 bases from J, the gap between germline ends came to 11 bases. The CDR3 nucleotides are TGTGCCAGCACCTTGGGGGGGACTGAAGCTTTCTTT. Protein sequence: CASTLGGTEAFF.

The chain has TRBV28 and TRBJ2-7; D might be TRBD1 (6 bases). CDR1 and CDR2 (germline): MDHEN, SYDVKM. Between the trimmed V and J ends, which lost 5 bases and 2 bases, there was a span of 13 bases. The CDR3 covers 14 residues. CDR3 sequence reads: CASSQGQEPYEQYF. The DNA for the CDR3 is TGTGCCAGCAGTCAGGGGCAGGAACCCTACGAGCAGTACTTC. The whole variable domain, filled in from reference TRBV28 and TRBJ2-7, reads DVKVTQSSRYLVKRTGEKVFLECVQDMDHENMFWYRQDPGLGLRLIYFSYDVKMKEKGDIPEGYSVSREKKERFSLILESASTNQTSMYLCASSQGQEPYEQYFGPGTRLTVT.

J is TRBJ1-2 and V is TRBV7-9, with a tentative D call TRBD1 (6 bases). Trimming removed 4 bases at V and 4 bases at J, with 13 bases between. There are 14 residues in the CDR3. Germline CDR1 reads SEHNR; CDR2 reads FQNEAQ (reference sequence). The CDR3 DNA reads as TGTGCCAGCAGCTCCCCGGCAGGGGTCTATGGCTACACCTTC. Encoded protein: CASSSPAGVYGYTF. Together with reference TRBV7-9 and TRBJ1-2, the CDR3 gives the full variable domain: DTGVSQNPRHKITKRGQNVTFRCDPISEHNRLYWYRQTLGQGPEFLTYFQNEAQLEKSRLLSDRFSAERPKGSFSTLEIQRTEQGDSAMYLCASSSPAGVYGYTFGSGTRLTVV.

A word on this clone: The sample has other DNA sequences that encode this CDR3 too. The V call is TRBV7-3, the J call TRBJ1-1; D remains unclear. CDR3 length: 13 residues. Per germline, CDR1 SGHTA and CDR2 FQGTGA. V was shortened by 3 bases and J by 1 base, with 6 bases between the two germline ends. The DNA of the CDR3 is TGTGCCAGCAGCTTGGATCGGAACACTGAAGCTTTCTTT. Its protein is CASSLDRNTEAFF. The full variable domain, completed using reference TRBV7-3 and TRBJ1-1, is GAGVSQTPSNKVTEKGKYVELRCDPISGHTALYWYRQSLGQGPEFLIYFQGTGAADDSGLPNDRFFAVRPEGSVSTLKIQRTERGDSAVYLCASSLDRNTEAFFGQGTRLTVV.

The chain couples TRBV28 to TRBJ1-4, with a weak D call TRBD1 (5 bases). Trimming shortened V by 5 bases and J by 11 bases, and 15 bases separated the two germline ends. The CDR3 loop spans 13 amino acids. Germline-derived CDR1 and CDR2 are MDHEN and SYDVKM. CDR3 in DNA: TGTGCCAGCAGTCCCCGGACACTATGGAAACTGTTTTTT. Translated: CASSPRTLWKLFF.

The V and J genes are TRBV6-6 and TRBJ2-5; 10 positions agree with TRBD1. Per the germline V gene, CDR1 is MNHNY and CDR2 is SVGAGI (reference sequence). The CDR3 runs 14 residues. Losses at the gene ends were 7 bases for V and 5 bases for J; bases not matched to a gene: 7. For the CDR3, the DNA is TGTGCCAGCATAAGGGACAGGGGAATGGAGACCCAGTACTTC. This codes for CASIRDRGMETQYF.

This clone was observed a handful of times. The chain recombines TRBV7-9 with TRBJ1-5; 8 bases map to TRBD1. This CDR3 has 19 amino acids. With V trimmed by 3 bases and J by 1 base, 14 bases remained unmatched. Per the germline V gene, CDR1 is SEHNR and CDR2 is FQNEAQ (reference sequence). The CDR3 nucleotides are TGTGCCAGCAGCTTTTCGGGATCCCAGGGGGCGAGAAGCAATCAGCCCCAGCATTTT. The encoded protein is CASSFSGSQGARSNQPQHF.

The V and J genes are TRBV4-1 and TRBJ2-1; D is ambiguous. The germline gives CDR1 MGHRA, CDR2 YSYEKL. The CDR3 totals 16 residues. V lost 5 bases to trimming and J lost 6 bases, with 20 bases between them. The CDR3 sequence: CASSRNLRPGGNEQFF. DNA for the CDR3: TGCGCCAGCAGCAGGAACCTTCGGCCCGGCGGCAATGAGCAGTTCTTC.

In DNA, the CDR3 is TGTGCCAGCAGCCAAGATCGAGGAACAACCTCGTTCTTC. Translation gives CASSQDRGTTSFF. The chain joins TRBV14 to TRBJ2-1, with D unclear. Trimming left V 0 bases short and J 15 bases short, with 15 bases between. The germline gives CDR1 SGHDN, CDR2 FVKESK. The CDR3 sequence is 13 residues long.

This clone was counted only a few times. J is TRBJ1-2 and V is TRBV28; D is undetermined. The CDR3 contains 15 residues. Trimming left V 3 bases short and J 7 bases short, with 18 bases between. Germline loops: CDR1 MDHEN, CDR2 SYDVKM. The CDR3 is CASSFTERMESGYTF. In DNA form, the CDR3 reads TGTGCCAGCAGTTTTACTGAAAGAATGGAAAGTGGCTACACCTTC.

The chain carries TRBV7-3 and TRBJ2-1, with 11 bases lining up with TRBD2. The germline CDR1 and CDR2 sequences are SGHTA and FQGTGA. V lost 4 bases to trimming and J lost 9 bases; unmatched junction nucleotides: 11. The CDR3 is made up of 16 amino acids. This CDR3 is CASSSVLAGEVGEQFF. DNA of the CDR3: TGTGCCAGCAGCTCCGTACTAGCGGGAGAAGTTGGTGAGCAGTTCTTC.

This chain connects TRBV21-1 to TRBJ1-5; no check of the table's D call, TRBD1, against the DNA was made. TRBV21-1 corresponds to a pseudogene. CDR3 length: 15 residues. DNA for the CDR3: TGTGCCAGCAGCATTGCCGGGACAGGGGATCAGCCCCAGCATTTT. Translated: CASSIAGTGDQPQHF.

Remarks on this clone: This specimen includes other DNA sequences encoding the same CDR3. V gene TRBV18 combines with J gene TRBJ2-7; 12 nucleotides align to TRBD1. Per germline, CDR1 KGHSH and CDR2 LQKENI. This CDR3 contains 15 residues. Germline trimming cut 6 bases from V and 7 bases from J; bases unmatched to any gene: 10. The CDR3 DNA is TGTGCCAGCTCGTACCAGGGACAGGGGGCTGGGGAGCAGTACTTC. It is translated as CASSYQGQGAGEQYF.

The rearrangement uses TRBV19 and TRBJ1-1; D not resolved. Germline lookup yields CDR1 LNHDA and CDR2 SQIVND (reference sequence). Trimming pared 0 bases from V and 2 bases from J, leaving 10 bases between. This CDR3 has 15 amino acids. The CDR3 here is CASSIDHVTNTEAFF. The CDR3 nucleotides read TGTGCCAGTAGTATAGACCACGTAACCAACACTGAAGCTTTCTTT.

This chain joins TRBV30 and TRBJ1-1; tentatively, D is TRBD1 (5 bases). Germline assignment: CDR1 GTSNPN and CDR2 SVGIG (reference sequence). The length of the CDR3 is 14 residues. V lost 0 bases to trimming and J lost 2 bases, with 10 bases between them. The CDR3 here is CAWSVPGTNTEAFF. CDR3 in DNA: TGTGCCTGGAGTGTCCCAGGGACTAACACTGAAGCTTTCTTT.